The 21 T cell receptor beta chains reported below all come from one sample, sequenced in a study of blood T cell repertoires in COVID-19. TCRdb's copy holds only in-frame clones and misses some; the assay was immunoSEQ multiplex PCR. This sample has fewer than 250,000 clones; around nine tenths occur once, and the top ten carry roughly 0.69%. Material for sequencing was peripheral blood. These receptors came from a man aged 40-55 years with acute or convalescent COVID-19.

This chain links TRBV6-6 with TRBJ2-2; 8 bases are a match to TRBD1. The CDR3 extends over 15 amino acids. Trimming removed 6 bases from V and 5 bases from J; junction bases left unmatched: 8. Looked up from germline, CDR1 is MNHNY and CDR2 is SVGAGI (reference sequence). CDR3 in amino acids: CASSLTGGRTGELFF. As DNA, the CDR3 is TGTGCCAGCAGCCTAACAGGGGGGAGGACCGGGGAGCTGTTTTTT.

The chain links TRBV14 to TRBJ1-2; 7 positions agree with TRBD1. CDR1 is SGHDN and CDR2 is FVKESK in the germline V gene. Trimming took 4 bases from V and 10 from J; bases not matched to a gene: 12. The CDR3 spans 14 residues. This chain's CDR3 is CASSLNLPGQSYTF. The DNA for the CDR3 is TGTGCCAGCAGCCTAAATTTACCGGGACAGTCCTACACCTTC.

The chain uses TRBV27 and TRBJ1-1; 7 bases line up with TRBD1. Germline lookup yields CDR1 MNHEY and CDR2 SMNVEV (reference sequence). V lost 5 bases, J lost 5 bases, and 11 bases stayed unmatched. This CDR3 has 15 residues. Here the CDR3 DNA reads TGTGCCAGCAGTCCCGCAATCCTACAGGGGACTGAAGCTTTCTTT. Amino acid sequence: CASSPAILQGTEAFF.

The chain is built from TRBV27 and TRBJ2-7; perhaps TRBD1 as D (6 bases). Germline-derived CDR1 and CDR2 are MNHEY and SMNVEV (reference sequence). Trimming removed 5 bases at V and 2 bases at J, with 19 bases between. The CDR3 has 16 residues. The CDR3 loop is CASSPRPPRGPYEQYF. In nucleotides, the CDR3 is TGTGCCAGCAGTCCTAGGCCCCCCAGGGGACCCTACGAGCAGTACTTC.

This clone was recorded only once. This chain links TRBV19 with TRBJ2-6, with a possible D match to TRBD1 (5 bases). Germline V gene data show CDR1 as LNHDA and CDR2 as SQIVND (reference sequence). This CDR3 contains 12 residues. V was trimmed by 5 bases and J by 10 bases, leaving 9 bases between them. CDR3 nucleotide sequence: TGTGCCAGTAGTCGGGCAGGGAACGTCCTGACTTTC. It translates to CASSRAGNVLTF.

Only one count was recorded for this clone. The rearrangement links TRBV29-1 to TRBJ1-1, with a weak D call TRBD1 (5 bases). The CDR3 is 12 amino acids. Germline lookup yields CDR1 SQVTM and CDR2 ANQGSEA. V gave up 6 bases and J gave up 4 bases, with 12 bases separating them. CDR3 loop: CSVSWGGTEAFF. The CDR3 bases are TGCAGCGTCAGTTGGGGGGGCACTGAAGCTTTCTTT.

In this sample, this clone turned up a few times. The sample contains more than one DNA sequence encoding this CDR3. CDR3 region: CASSIPGQGYGYTF. The CDR3 DNA is TGTGCCAGTAGTATTCCGGGACAGGGTTATGGCTACACCTTC. V and J are TRBV19 and TRBJ1-2; 9 nucleotides line up with TRBD1. The germline gives CDR1 LNHDA, CDR2 SQIVND (reference sequence). The CDR3 sequence is 14 residues long. The trim removed 3 bases at V and 5 bases at J, leaving 4 bases unmatched. The full variable domain, its missing parts supplied by reference TRBV19 and TRBJ1-2, is DGGITQSPKYLFRKEGQNVTLSCEQNLNHDAMYWYRQDPGQGLRLIYYSQIVNDFQKGDIAEGYSVSREKKESFPLTVTSAQKNPTAFYLCASSIPGQGYGYTFGSGTRLTVV.

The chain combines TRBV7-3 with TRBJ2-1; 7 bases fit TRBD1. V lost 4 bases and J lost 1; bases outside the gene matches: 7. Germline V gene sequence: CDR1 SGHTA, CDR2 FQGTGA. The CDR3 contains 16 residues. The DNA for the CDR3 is TGTGCCAGCAGCTCTACAGGGGTCGGATCCTACAATGAGCAGTTCTTC. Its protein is CASSSTGVGSYNEQFF.

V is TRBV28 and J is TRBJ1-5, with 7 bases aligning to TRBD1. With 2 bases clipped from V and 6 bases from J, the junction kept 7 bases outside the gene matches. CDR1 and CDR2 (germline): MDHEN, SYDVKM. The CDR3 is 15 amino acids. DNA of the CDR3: TGTGCCAGCAGTTTAGCAGGGGGGAAGGTTCAGCCCCAGCATTTT. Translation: CASSLAGGKVQPQHF.

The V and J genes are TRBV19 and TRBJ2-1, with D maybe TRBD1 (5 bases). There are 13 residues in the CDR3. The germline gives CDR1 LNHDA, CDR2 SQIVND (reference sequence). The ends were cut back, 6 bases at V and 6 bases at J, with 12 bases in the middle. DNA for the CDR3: TGTGCCAGTAGCCCAGGGTTTCGCAATGAGCAGTTCTTC. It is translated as CASSPGFRNEQFF.

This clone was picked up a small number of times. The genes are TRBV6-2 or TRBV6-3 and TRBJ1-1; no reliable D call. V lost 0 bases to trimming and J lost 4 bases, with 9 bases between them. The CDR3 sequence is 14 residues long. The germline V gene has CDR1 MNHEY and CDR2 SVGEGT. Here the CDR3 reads CASSYSKTGTEAFF. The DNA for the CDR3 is TGTGCCAGCAGTTACTCCAAGACGGGCACTGAAGCTTTCTTT.

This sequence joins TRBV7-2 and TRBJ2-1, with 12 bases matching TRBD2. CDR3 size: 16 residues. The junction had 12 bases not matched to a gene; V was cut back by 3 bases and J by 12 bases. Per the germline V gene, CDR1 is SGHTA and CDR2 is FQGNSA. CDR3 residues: CASSFGALAGGVGQFF. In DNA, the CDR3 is TGTGCCAGCAGCTTTGGTGCGCTAGCGGGAGGGGTTGGGCAGTTCTTC.

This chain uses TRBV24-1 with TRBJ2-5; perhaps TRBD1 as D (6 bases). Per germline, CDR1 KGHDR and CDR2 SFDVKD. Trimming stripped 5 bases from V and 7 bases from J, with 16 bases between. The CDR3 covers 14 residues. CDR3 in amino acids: CATSVRDKWATQYF. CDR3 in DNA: TGTGCCACCAGTGTCAGGGACAAGTGGGCGACCCAGTACTTC.

CDR3 coding DNA: TGTGCCAGCAGCGGGACAGGGGGTTATCAGCCCCAGCATTTT. Amino acid sequence: CASSGTGGYQPQHF. This rearrangement joins TRBV25-1 to TRBJ1-5; 11 bases agree with TRBD1. V shed 6 bases, J shed 5 bases, and the junction held 3 bases outside the gene matches. Per the germline V gene, CDR1 is MGHDK and CDR2 is SYGVNS. The length of the CDR3 is 14 residues.

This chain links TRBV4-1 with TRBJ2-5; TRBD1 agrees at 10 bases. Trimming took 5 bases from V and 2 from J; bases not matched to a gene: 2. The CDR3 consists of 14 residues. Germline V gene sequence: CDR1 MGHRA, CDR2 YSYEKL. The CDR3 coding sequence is TGCGCCAGCAGCTGGGGACAGGGGCAAGAGACCCAGTACTTC. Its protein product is CASSWGQGQETQYF.

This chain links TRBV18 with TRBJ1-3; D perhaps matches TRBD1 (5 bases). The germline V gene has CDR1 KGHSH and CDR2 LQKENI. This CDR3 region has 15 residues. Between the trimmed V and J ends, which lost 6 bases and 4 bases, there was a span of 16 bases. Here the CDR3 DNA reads TGTGCCAGCTCTAAAGGGGCGGACCCAGGAAACACCATATATTTT. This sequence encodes CASSKGADPGNTIYF.

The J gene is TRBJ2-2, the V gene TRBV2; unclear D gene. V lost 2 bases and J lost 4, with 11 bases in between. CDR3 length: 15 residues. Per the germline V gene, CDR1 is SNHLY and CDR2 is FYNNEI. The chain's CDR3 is CASSESVRTTGELFF. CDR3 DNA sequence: TGTGCCAGCAGTGAAAGCGTAAGAACCACCGGGGAGCTGTTTTTT.

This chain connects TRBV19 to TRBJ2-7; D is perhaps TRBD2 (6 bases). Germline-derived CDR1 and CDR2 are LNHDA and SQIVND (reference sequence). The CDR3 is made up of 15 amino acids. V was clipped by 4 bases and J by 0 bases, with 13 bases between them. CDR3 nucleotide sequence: TGTGCCAGTAGTACCGATAGCGGCCTCTCCTACGAGCAGTACTTC. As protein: CASSTDSGLSYEQYF. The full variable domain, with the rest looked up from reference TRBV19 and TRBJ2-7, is DGGITQSPKYLFRKEGQNVTLSCEQNLNHDAMYWYRQDPGQGLRLIYYSQIVNDFQKGDIAEGYSVSREKKESFPLTVTSAQKNPTAFYLCASSTDSGLSYEQYFGPGTRLTVT.

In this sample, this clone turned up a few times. CDR3 bases: TGTGCCAGTAGTATAGATCAGGGGTGGTACTATGGCTACACCTTC. It codes for CASSIDQGWYYGYTF. This chain uses TRBV19 with TRBJ1-2; tentative D call: TRBD1 (6 bases). Trimming left V 0 bases short and J 3 bases short, with 11 bases between. The germline V gene has CDR1 LNHDA and CDR2 SQIVND (reference sequence). This CDR3 has 15 residues.

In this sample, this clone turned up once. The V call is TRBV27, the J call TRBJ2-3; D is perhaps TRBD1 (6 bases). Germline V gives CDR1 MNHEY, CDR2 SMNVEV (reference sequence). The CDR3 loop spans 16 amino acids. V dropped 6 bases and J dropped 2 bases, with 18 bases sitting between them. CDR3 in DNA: TGTGCCAGCAGGCCCCGGGACACCCGGCCCACAGATACGCAGTATTTT. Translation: CASRPRDTRPTDTQYF.

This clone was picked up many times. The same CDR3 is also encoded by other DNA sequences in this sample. This CDR3 reads CASSPDGQNNQPQHF. The CDR3 DNA reads TGCGCCAGCAGCCCGGACGGACAGAACAATCAGCCCCAGCATTTT. The V gene is TRBV5-1, the J gene TRBJ1-5; perhaps TRBD1 as D (6 bases). Trimming removed 4 bases at V and 3 bases at J, with 14 bases between. Looked up from germline, CDR1 is SGHRS and CDR2 is YFSETQ. This CDR3 has 15 amino acids.